Sequencing of this T cell receptor (beta chain) was carried out in a study of shared clonotypes between healthy human individuals. Only in-frame clones appear in the TCRdb table, and some are missing; sequencing was by immunoSEQ multiplex PCR. This sample has approximately 940,000 clones, with more than 75% found just once. This CDR3 region has 14 residues. From germline, CDR1 is SGHRS and CDR2 YFSETQ. The V and J ends lost 6 bases and 3 bases, in that order; junction bases with no gene match: 6. Sequenced material: memory CD4+ T cells sorted from blood. As for subset: CD45RA-negative fraction. The TCR was taken from a young man in good health. The V and J genes are TRBV5-1 and TRBJ2-5; 9 bases are a match to TRBD2. CDR3 sequence: CASTLGLAKETQYF. DNA of the CDR3: TGCGCCAGCACTCTGGGACTAGCTAAAGAGACCCAGTACTTC.